This T cell receptor (beta chain) was identified in a study of breast tumors, draining lymph nodes, adjacent tissues. This clonotype was picked up many times. Its cognate antigen is unknown. One end of the junction varies from germline; a read error may be responsible. The CDR3 contains 12 residues. Germline V lookup: CDR1 LNHDA, CDR2 SQIVND (reference sequence). Whole-study results and caveats: That most tumor T cells come from lymph nodes remained unproven.

Samples came from axillary lymph nodes draining the breast cancer. TCRdb ran MiXCR on the multiplex PCR reads and lists one entry per CDR3 protein. This sample has over 70,000 distinct CDR3 sequences, with approximately 31% found just once. The chain joins TRBV19 to TRBJ1-2, with a tentative D call TRBD1 (6 bases). This receptor was identified in a female donor with breast cancer. Some clones in this sample may be carry-over from other donors' samples. The sample consisted of axillary lymph node tissue. CDR3 coding DNA: TGTGCCAGTAGTCCAGCGGCCCCTCGACAGGTTTTC. It specifies CASSPAAPRQVF.